Below, 29 T cell receptor beta chains from the same sample are listed, as sequenced in a study of blood T cells in healthy people across ages. It was with a sample-barcoded 5' primer and a J-beta primer mix that a second PCR of about 6 to 12 cycles was run. TCRdb called the 5' RACE reads again in MiXCR, with one record for every CDR3 protein. In the table there are 590,000 or so distinct CDR3 sequences, about 30% of which are singletons. Specimen: blood. These TCRs come from a woman older than 75 in good health.

Many counts were recorded for this clonotype. The chain joins TRBV5-1 to TRBJ2-1; D uncertain. Germline V gene sequence: CDR1 SGHRS, CDR2 YFSETQ. The CDR3 runs to 13 residues. V was pared by 0 bases and J by 6 bases, with 7 bases between. CDR3 in DNA: TGCGCCAGCAGCTTGGATGTCGTCAATGAGCAGTTCTTC. This translates into CASSLDVVNEQFF.

This clonotype was detected many times. The chain combines TRBV20-1 with TRBJ2-5; TRBD1 matches 11 bases. V was clipped by 6 bases and J by 5 bases; unmatched bases: 11. Germline V lookup: CDR1 DFQATT, CDR2 SNEGSKA (reference sequence). The CDR3 loop spans 15 amino acids. The CDR3 bases are TGCAGTGCCGGAATCGGACAGGGGGCAGGGGAGACCCAGTACTTC. It encodes CSAGIGQGAGETQYF.

For this clonotype: Likely a read error: the CDR3 ends without its conserved phenylalanine or tryptophan. DNA for the CDR3: TGCGCCAGCAGCTTGAGGGGGGATGGCTACACCATC. Encoded protein: CASSLRGDGYTI. This chain links TRBV5-1 with TRBJ1-2; a possible D gene is TRBD1 (6 bases). The CDR3 loop spans 12 amino acids. Germline CDR1 and CDR2: SGHRS and YFSETQ. V was pared by 1 base and J by 6 bases, with 7 bases between.

This clonotype has more than one count but fewer than ten. The genes are TRBV15 and TRBJ1-4; possibly TRBD1 for D (6 bases). V lost 0 bases, J lost 9 bases, and 8 bases lay in between. Germline V gives CDR1 LNHNV, CDR2 YYDKDF (reference sequence). The CDR3 runs to 13 residues. The CDR3 loop reads CATSRDQGKKLFF. The CDR3 nucleotides are TGTGCCACCAGCAGAGACCAGGGGAAAAAACTGTTTTTT.

This clonotype was picked up many times. This chain links TRBV28 with TRBJ2-1; D is possibly TRBD1 or TRBD2 (5 bases each). V dropped 7 bases and J dropped 8 bases, with 15 bases sitting between them. This CDR3 is built from 13 residues. CDR1 and CDR2 (germline): MDHEN, SYDVKM. CDR3 DNA: TGTGCCAGCACGACGGGACCCGGAGATGAGCAGTTCTTC. It codes for CASTTGPGDEQFF.

This clonotype was counted many times. V and J are TRBV5-6 and TRBJ2-4, with D possibly matching TRBD1 (7 bases). CDR1 and CDR2 from the germline V gene are SGHDT and YYEEEE. V lost 6 bases and J lost 5, with 12 bases in between. The CDR3 has 13 residues. The CDR3 nucleotides read TGTGCCAGCACCAGGGGGGTTGAAAACATTCAGTACTTC. This sequence encodes CASTRGVENIQYF.

V gene TRBV20-1 combines with J gene TRBJ2-7; D unresolved. Germline V gene data show CDR1 as DFQATT and CDR2 as SNEGSKA (reference sequence). CDR3 length: 13 residues. V was cut by 3 bases and J by 1 base, with 10 bases left in between. CDR3 in amino acids: CSASTQRSYEQYF. The CDR3 nucleotides read TGCAGTGCTAGTACCCAGAGGTCCTACGAGCAGTACTTC.

The rearrangement links TRBV28 to TRBJ1-2; perhaps TRBD1 as D (5 bases). Germline V CDR1 and CDR2: MDHEN, SYDVKM. V gave up 4 bases and J gave up 0 bases, with 24 bases separating them. The CDR3 contains 19 residues. Here the CDR3 DNA reads TGTGCCAGCAGTTCGTTATCCCGGGACGGGAGAACAGCTAACTATGGCTACACCTTC. Its translation: CASSSLSRDGRTANYGYTF.

About this clonotype itself: With a much larger clone just one base away, this may be a read error. The V and J genes are TRBV12-3 or TRBV12-4 and TRBJ2-3; D not certain. The CDR3 is 14 amino acids. CDR3 in amino acids: CASSRRARTDAQYF. The CDR3 DNA reads TGTGCCAGCAGTAGAAGAGCCCGCACAGATGCGCAGTATTTT.

The chain is built from TRBV5-1 and TRBJ1-1; no clear D. CDR3 length: 14 amino acids. Trimming took 0 bases from V and 3 from J, leaving 9 bases between them. Looked up from germline, CDR1 is SGHRS and CDR2 is YFSETQ. The CDR3 spells CASSLESGYTEAFF. Here the CDR3 DNA reads TGCGCCAGCAGCTTGGAATCGGGTTACACTGAAGCTTTCTTT.

In its sample, this clonotype was seen many times. The gene calls are TRBV20-1 and TRBJ1-2; 9 positions agree with TRBD1. In germline, CDR1 is DFQATT, CDR2 SNEGSKA (reference sequence). After removal of 1 base from V and 8 bases from J, the junction contained 5 bases not matched to a gene. This CDR3 contains 13 residues. The CDR3 protein is CSARGDRVLGYTF. In nucleotides, the CDR3 is TGCAGTGCTAGAGGGGACAGGGTTCTAGGCTACACCTTC.

The genes are TRBV12-3 or TRBV12-4 and TRBJ1-2; 9 positions match TRBD1. CDR3 length: 14 amino acids. After removal of 7 bases from V and 6 bases from J, the junction contained 9 bases not matched to a gene. CDR3 in amino acids: CASTQGASGHGYTF. CDR3 DNA: TGTGCCAGCACACAGGGGGCGTCTGGCCATGGCTACACCTTC.

This clonotype was counted a few times. The CDR3 DNA sequence: TGCAGTGCTAGAGGGGGACAGAGCAATCAGCCCCAGCATTTT. This sequence encodes CSARGGQSNQPQHF. The rearrangement joins TRBV20-1 to TRBJ1-5; 7 bases are shared with TRBD1. The CDR3 runs to 14 residues. The J segment lost 1 base and the V segment lost 1 base, leaving 1 base of the junction unmatched. Germline CDR1 is DFQATT and CDR2 is SNEGSKA (reference sequence).

V usage is TRBV5-6 and J usage is TRBJ2-1; tentative D call: TRBD1 (7 bases). Germline CDR1 reads SGHDT; CDR2 reads YYEEEE. The CDR3 contains 14 residues. With 3 bases removed from V and 6 bases from J, the gap between germline ends came to 13 bases. The CDR3 spells CASSCRGVANEQFF. CDR3 DNA sequence: TGTGCCAGCAGCTGCAGGGGGGTCGCCAATGAGCAGTTCTTC. The full variable domain, rest sourced from reference TRBV5-6 and TRBJ2-1, is DAGVTQSPTHLIKTRGQQVTLRCSPKSGHDTVSWYQQALGQGPQFIFQYYEEEERQRGNFPDRFSGHQFPNYSSELNVNALLLGDSALYLCASSCRGVANEQFFGPGTRLTVL.

This chain links TRBV20-1 with TRBJ1-5; 8 positions match TRBD1. CDR3 length equals 13 residues. The V gene end was trimmed by 4 bases and the J gene end by 5 bases; junction bases not matched to a gene: 4. The V gene's germline CDR1 is DFQATT and CDR2 SNEGSKA (reference sequence). Here the CDR3 reads CSATDRVYQPQHF. CDR3 sequence (DNA): TGCAGTGCTACGGACAGGGTTTATCAGCCCCAGCATTTT.

About this clonotype itself: This may stem from a read error, because a much larger clone lies one nucleotide away. The CDR3 reads CASIPRGGAGGTQFF. The CDR3, as DNA: TGTGCCAGCATCCCCCGGGGGGGCGCCGGGGGGACCCAGTTCTTC. This chain connects TRBV12-3 or TRBV12-4 to TRBJ2-1; 8 nucleotides line up with TRBD2. V lost 7 bases and J lost 13; bases outside the gene matches: 18. The CDR3 contains 15 residues.

This rearrangement joins TRBV12-5 to TRBJ2-1; 11 bases align to TRBD2. CDR3 size: 15 residues. V trimming: 2 bases; J trimming: 12 bases; junction bases outside the gene matches: 9. Per the germline V gene, CDR1 is LGHNT and CDR2 is FRNRAP. CDR3 in amino acids: CASGLYSGGAGGQFF. The CDR3 region has the DNA TGTGCTAGTGGTTTGTATAGCGGGGGGGCAGGTGGGCAGTTCTTC.

This clonotype was counted only a few times. This chain uses TRBV7-9 with TRBJ2-1; possibly TRBD2 for D (6 bases). Germline lookup yields CDR1 SEHNR and CDR2 FQNEAQ (reference sequence). The CDR3 runs 11 residues. Between the trimmed V and J ends, which lost 5 bases and 8 bases, there was a span of 7 bases. This chain's CDR3 is CASSPSDEQFF. The CDR3, as DNA: TGTGCCAGCAGCCCTAGCGATGAGCAGTTCTTC.

This clonotype was seen many times. The CDR3 DNA is TGCAGCGTTACGTACTGGGGCTCCTACAATGAGCAGTTCTTC. Its protein product is CSVTYWGSYNEQFF. The chain recombines TRBV29-1 with TRBJ2-1; D is uncertain. The CDR3 runs 14 residues. CDR1 SQVTM and CDR2 ANQGSEA come from the germline V gene. Deletions cut 5 bases from V and 0 bases from J, with 11 bases between.

About this clonotype: A much bigger clone sits one base away, suggesting this may be a read error. The V gene is TRBV20-1, the J gene TRBJ2-4; 10 positions agree with TRBD2. The germline V gene encodes CDR1 DFQATT and CDR2 SNEGSKA (reference sequence). The CDR3 sequence is 14 residues long. Trimming at V came to 6 bases and at J to 4 bases, leaving 6 bases not matched to a gene. This CDR3 reads CSARSGGFKNIQYF. CDR3 nucleotides: TGCAGTGCCCGTAGCGGGGGGTTTAAAAACATTCAGTACTTC.

J is TRBJ1-1 and V is TRBV27; D uncertain. There are 16 residues in the CDR3. V lost 4 bases and J 2 bases, leaving 17 bases between the germline ends. CDR1 MNHEY and CDR2 SMNVEV come from the germline V gene (reference sequence). Here the CDR3 DNA reads TGTGCCAGCAGTTCCCTCCAGGCTGGTGGAAACACTGAAGCTTTCTTT. Protein sequence: CASSSLQAGGNTEAFF.

The table lists this clonotype with many counts. The chain joins TRBV5-1 to TRBJ2-7; D is undetermined. Germline CDR1 is SGHRS and CDR2 is YFSETQ. V lost 0 bases and J 0 bases, leaving 7 bases between the germline ends. This CDR3 comprises 14 residues. CDR3 amino acids: CASSLADNSYEQYF. The DNA for the CDR3 is TGCGCCAGCAGCTTGGCTGACAACTCCTACGAGCAGTACTTC. Complete variable domain (other parts from reference TRBV5-1 and TRBJ2-7): KAGVTQTPRYLIKTRGQQVTLSCSPISGHRSVSWYQQTPGQGLQFLFEYFSETQRNKGNFPGRFSGRQFSNSRSEMNVSTLELGDSALYLCASSLADNSYEQYFGPGTRLTVT.

The chain couples TRBV4-2 to TRBJ2-5, with 9 bases identical to TRBD2. The J segment lost 11 bases and the V segment lost 1 base, leaving 23 bases of the junction unmatched. The CDR3 is 19 residues long. In germline, CDR1 is LGHNA, CDR2 YNFKEQ. CDR3 sequence reads: CASSQGGLAGLRWKNEQYF. DNA of the CDR3: TGTGCCAGCAGCCAAGGAGGCCTAGCGGGGTTGCGGTGGAAAAATGAGCAGTACTTC.

In its sample, this clonotype was seen a few times. The rearrangement uses TRBV19 and TRBJ2-1; D remains ambiguous. This CDR3 is built from 13 residues. Trimming stripped 7 bases from V and 0 bases from J, with 7 bases between. The V gene's germline CDR1 is LNHDA and CDR2 SQIVND (reference sequence). The CDR3 region has the DNA TGTGCCAGTACCCCCACCTCCTACAATGAGCAGTTCTTC. It specifies CASTPTSYNEQFF.

This clonotype was counted ten times or more. In DNA, the CDR3 is TGTGCCATCAGTGAGTCTGGGACAGGGAGGAACTATGGCTACACCTTC. The encoded protein is CAISESGTGRNYGYTF. J is TRBJ1-2 and V is TRBV10-3; 9 bases line up with TRBD1. The ends lost 0 bases at V and 2 bases at J; junction bases unmatched: 4. CDR1 and CDR2 from the germline V gene are ENHRY and SYGVKD. This CDR3 region has 16 residues.

This clonotype has a count of ten or more. The chain recombines TRBV6-2 or TRBV6-3 with TRBJ1-2; D might be TRBD1 (5 bases). The CDR3 loop spans 14 amino acids. Trimming left V 0 bases short and J 6 bases short, with 11 bases between. The V gene's germline CDR1 is MNHEY and CDR2 SVGEGT. DNA of the CDR3: TGTGCCAGCAGTTACTCTACCAGGGCGGATGGCTACACCTTC. It encodes CASSYSTRADGYTF.

The genes are TRBV29-1 and TRBJ2-1; 13 bases agree with TRBD2. Germline CDR1 and CDR2: SQVTM and ANQGSEA. The CDR3 has 16 amino acids. The trim removed 5 bases at V and 7 bases at J, leaving 11 bases unmatched. CDR3 in amino acids: CSVKGLAGVGRNEQFF. The CDR3 nucleotides are TGCAGCGTTAAAGGACTAGCGGGGGTTGGTAGGAATGAGCAGTTCTTC.

About this clonotype: A single base separates this from a much larger clone, so it may be a read error. The chain couples TRBV14 to TRBJ1-4; D remains ambiguous. Per germline, CDR1 SGHDN and CDR2 FVKESK. V gave up 3 bases and J gave up 1 base, with 9 bases separating them. The CDR3 runs to 15 residues. The chain's CDR3 is CASSHQDGTNEKLFF. CDR3 nucleotide sequence: TGTGCCAGCAGCCATCAGGACGGAACTAATGAAAAACTGTTTTTT.

This clonotype was recorded only once. Sequence at one end of the junction differs from germline and may be a read error. The rearrangement links TRBV13 to TRBJ2-3, with TRBD1 identical over 7 bases. This CDR3 is 17 amino acids long. The V gene's germline CDR1 is PRHDT and CDR2 FYEKMQ (reference sequence). The CDR3 reads CASSLRTTGTRTDTRYF. The CDR3 DNA follows: TGTGCCAGCAGCTTACGTACGACAGGGACGCGCACAGATACGCGGTATTTT.